This passage covers 7 T cell receptor beta chains from one sample sequenced in a study of blood T cell repertoires in COVID-19. Clones were read by immunoSEQ multiplex PCR, and TCRdb kept only the in-frame ones, dropping some. Seen here are over 25,000 clones, more than 75% observed once, and the top ten hold 8.4%. Sequencing was done on a sample of peripheral blood. These receptors came from an older man with active or convalescent COVID-19.

The CDR3 spells CASSLWGGGSYEQYF. The CDR3 nucleotides read TGTGCCAGCAGCTTATGGGGCGGGGGCTCCTACGAGCAGTACTTC. J is TRBJ2-7 and V is TRBV7-6; 7 positions agree with TRBD2. The CDR3 runs 15 residues. With 2 bases clipped from V and 0 bases from J, the junction kept 4 bases outside the gene matches. Germline CDR1 and CDR2: SGHVS and FNYEAQ.

This chain connects TRBV5-1 to TRBJ1-3; 9 nucleotides match TRBD1. CDR1 and CDR2 (germline): SGHRS, YFSETQ. V shed 3 bases, J shed 3 bases, and the junction held 4 bases outside the gene matches. CDR3 length: 15 residues. The CDR3 DNA reads as TGCGCCAGCAGCTCACAGGGGGCGAGTGGAAACACCATATATTTT. Residues: CASSSQGASGNTIYF.

Only a few counts were recorded for this clone. This rearrangement joins TRBV19 to TRBJ2-2; the match to TRBD1 covers 8 bases. CDR3 size: 16 residues. Per germline, CDR1 LNHDA and CDR2 SQIVND (reference sequence). V dropped 4 bases and J dropped 4; count of bases not matched to a gene: 8. CDR3 loop: CASSTPGGAGTGELFF. The CDR3 DNA reads as TGTGCCAGTAGTACCCCAGGGGGCGCGGGCACCGGGGAGCTGTTTTTT.

The chain uses TRBV5-1 and TRBJ2-5, with TRBD1 matching 8 bases. The CDR3 sequence is 14 residues long. Per the germline V gene, CDR1 is SGHRS and CDR2 is YFSETQ. The trim removed 6 bases at V and 5 bases at J, leaving 9 bases unmatched. The CDR3 is CASTQQGGAETQYF. The DNA of the CDR3 is TGCGCCAGCACCCAACAGGGGGGCGCGGAGACCCAGTACTTC.

The V call is TRBV11-2, the J call TRBJ1-6, with TRBD1 as a possible D gene (5 bases). With 1 base removed from V and 10 bases from J, the gap between germline ends came to 14 bases. There are 15 residues in the CDR3. In germline, CDR1 is SGHAT, CDR2 FQNNGV. This chain's CDR3 is CASSLGSGFLSPLHF. The CDR3 DNA is TGTGCCAGCAGCTTAGGTTCAGGGTTTCTGTCACCCCTCCACTTT.

The chain joins TRBV3-1 (or the pseudogene TRBV3-2) to TRBJ2-1, with 9 bases that match TRBD2. There are 14 residues in the CDR3. Trimming took 3 bases from V and 5 from J; bases not matched to a gene: 2. Germline CDR1 is LGHDT and CDR2 is YNNKEL (reference sequence). The CDR3 region has the DNA TGTGCCAGCAGCCACAGCGGGAGGAACAATGAGCAGTTCTTC. It is translated as CASSHSGRNNEQFF.

The CDR3 region is CSAGLAGEGADTQYF. CDR3 sequence (DNA): TGCAGCGCGGGACTAGCGGGAGAAGGGGCAGATACGCAGTATTTT. This rearrangement joins TRBV29-1 to TRBJ2-3; 14 bases are shared with TRBD2. The CDR3 has 15 amino acids. J gave up 4 bases and V 7 bases, and 7 bases lay outside the gene matches. Germline lookup yields CDR1 SQVTM and CDR2 ANQGSEA.